What follows are 2 T cell receptor beta chains derived from one specimen sequenced in a study of early T cells in non-severe SARS-CoV-2 infection (dated by TCRdb to 2020 to 2023). Receptor amplification or capture employed 5' RACE. Sequencing was performed on a NextSeq 500. The raw public data were reprocessed by TCRdb itself: fastp quality trimming at Q25, MiXCR clonotype calling, in-frame beta chains only. Rows with one shared CDR3 protein collapse into an entry with the most common genes and DNA. The sample includes about 64,000 distinct CDR3 sequences, with over 9.5% observed a single time. The ten biggest clones cover 1.3% to 1.5% of the sample. Sequences were derived from whole blood, sampled at baseline. The receptors originated from an adult who was a healthcare worker with PCR-confirmed SARS-CoV-2 infection or an uninfected control (not recorded which).

This clonotype was counted only a few times. The V call is TRBV5-4, the J call TRBJ1-3, with D perhaps matching TRBD1 (6 bases). This CDR3 comprises 16 residues. V shed 4 bases and J shed 8 bases, with 22 bases lying between them. CDR1 and CDR2 (germline): SGHNT, YYREEE (reference sequence). CDR3 sequence (DNA): TGTGCCAGCAGCGCGGGGGGACACTTGAAAATGGACACCATATATTTT. It is translated as CASSAGGHLKMDTIYF.

By sample fraction, this clonotype is medium-sized. V usage is TRBV7-9 and J usage is TRBJ1-1; weak D call: TRBD1 (5 bases). Deletions cut 4 bases from V and 5 bases from J, with 17 bases between. The CDR3 totals 15 residues. Germline CDR1 SEHNR, CDR2 FQNEAQ (reference sequence). CDR3 DNA: TGTGCCAGCAGCTCCCGGAGAGGGGCGGGGACTGAAGCTTTCTTT. Its translation: CASSSRRGAGTEAFF.